This T cell receptor (beta chain) was recovered during a study of blood T cell repertoires in COVID-19. Study at large: Samples taken during acute and convalescent COVID-19 were collected in the United States, Italy and Spain. T cells, B-cell-depleted T cells, or PBMCs provided the cDNA or gDNA that served as material.

Germline CDR1 and CDR2: MNHEY and SVGAGI. V was pared by 7 bases and J by 0 bases, with 5 bases of the junction left unmatched. The CDR3 runs 15 residues. Under the authors' procedure: From reference gene primer amplification, estimates of nucleated cell counts were derived. The repertoire was sequenced with immunoSEQ multiplex PCR; TCRdb's copy has only in-frame clones and lacks some. V, J and clone size reflect that table, while D and trimming were determined from the DNA. Seen here are over 90,000 clones, around 87% observed once, and the top ten hold about 18%. The TCR was taken from a human donor in a cohort sampled during active COVID-19. What was sequenced was peripheral blood. The chain combines TRBV6-5 with TRBJ1-3; 8 nucleotides align to TRBD1. The CDR3 region has the DNA TGTGCCAGCACCCTTGGACAGGGCTCTGGAAACACCATATATTTT. As protein: CASTLGQGSGNTIYF.